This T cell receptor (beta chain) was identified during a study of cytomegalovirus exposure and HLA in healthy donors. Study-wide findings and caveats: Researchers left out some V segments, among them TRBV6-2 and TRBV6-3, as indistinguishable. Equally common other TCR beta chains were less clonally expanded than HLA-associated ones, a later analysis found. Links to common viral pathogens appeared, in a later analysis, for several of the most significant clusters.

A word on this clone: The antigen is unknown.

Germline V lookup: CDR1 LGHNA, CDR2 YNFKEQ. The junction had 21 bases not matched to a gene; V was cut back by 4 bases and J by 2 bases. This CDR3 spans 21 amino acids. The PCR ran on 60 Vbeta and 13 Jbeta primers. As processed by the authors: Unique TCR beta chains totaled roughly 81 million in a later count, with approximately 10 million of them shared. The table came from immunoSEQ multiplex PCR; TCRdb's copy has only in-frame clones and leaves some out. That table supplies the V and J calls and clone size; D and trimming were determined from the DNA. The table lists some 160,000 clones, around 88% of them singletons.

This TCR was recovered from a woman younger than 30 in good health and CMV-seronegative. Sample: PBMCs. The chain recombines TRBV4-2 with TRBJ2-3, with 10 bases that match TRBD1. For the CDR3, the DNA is TGTGCCAGCAGCCCCTCTGGACAGGGGGGTTTCTCGGCGGGCCACACAGATACGCAGTATTTT. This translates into CASSPSGQGGFSAGHTDTQYF.